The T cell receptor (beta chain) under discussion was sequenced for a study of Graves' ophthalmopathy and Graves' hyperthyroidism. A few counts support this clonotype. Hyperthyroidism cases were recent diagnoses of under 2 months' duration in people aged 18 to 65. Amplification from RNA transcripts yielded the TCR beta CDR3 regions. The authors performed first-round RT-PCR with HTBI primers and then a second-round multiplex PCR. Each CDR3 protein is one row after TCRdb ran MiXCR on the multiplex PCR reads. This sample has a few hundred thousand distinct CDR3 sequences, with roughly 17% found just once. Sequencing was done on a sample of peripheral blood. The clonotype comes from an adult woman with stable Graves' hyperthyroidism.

In DNA form, the CDR3 reads TGCAGCGTTGTGGGGGCCGGGGGCTACACCTTC. Amino acid sequence: CSVVGAGGYTF. The rearrangement links TRBV29-1 to TRBJ1-2; tentative D call: TRBD1 (6 bases). The V end was cut by 4 bases, the J end by 8 bases, with 11 bases between. The CDR3 totals 11 residues. In germline, CDR1 is SQVTM, CDR2 ANQGSEA.